This is a list of T cell receptor beta chains from one sample in a study of blood T cells in healthy people across ages. TCRdb fed the 5' RACE reads into MiXCR, producing one record per CDR3 protein. Found here are approximately 800,000 distinct CDR3 sequences, around 34% of them singletons; the top ten hold under 15%. The specimen sequenced was blood. The receptors were sampled from a man between 18 and 29 years old in good health. CDR3s include the opening cysteine and the closing phenylalanine or tryptophan. Fields, in order: V gene, D gene, clone size, J gene, CDR3 DNA, CDR3 protein. D genes are given only for firm matches. Clone size, where shown, is once, few, many, or a class for clones that have expanded.

TRBV20-1	TRBD1	-	TRBJ1-6	TGCAGTGCTAGAGGACAGGGAGGTTCACCCCTCCACTTT	CSARGQGGSPLHF
TRBV7-9	-	many	TRBJ2-7	TGTGCCAGCAGCGCCACCTACGAGCAGTACTTC	CASSATYEQYF
TRBV29-1	-	-	TRBJ1-1	TGCAGCTCGAGGGGCCGGGACGGATCTGGTGAAGCTTTCTTT	CSSRGRDGSGEAFF
TRBV4-1	TRBD1	-	TRBJ2-2	TGCGCCAGCAGCCAAGTCTGGGACAGGGACACCGGGGAGCTGTTTTTT	CASSQVWDRDTGELFF
TRBV7-9	-	-	TRBJ2-5	TGTGCCAGCAGCTTAGAACAGGGTGCTGACCGGATGACCCAGTACTTC	CASSLEQGADRMTQYF
TRBV7-2	-	-	TRBJ1-6	TGTGCCAGCAGCTTAGTTCCGGCGAAAAATTCACCCCTCCACTTT	CASSLVPAKNSPLHF
TRBV12-3/TRBV12-4	TRBD1	-	TRBJ1-4	TGTGCCAGCAGAACGCAGGGGGCTGGGAATGAAAAACTGTTTTTT	CASRTQGAGNEKLFF
TRBV12-3/TRBV12-4	TRBD2	few	TRBJ2-5	TGTGCCAGCAGTTTAAACGTCGGGGGGGAGACCCAGTACTTC	CASSLNVGGETQYF
TRBV10-3	TRBD1	-	TRBJ1-1	TGTGCCATCAGTGAGGAGGGACAGCTAAACACTGAAGCTTTCTTT	CAISEEGQLNTEAFF
TRBV7-2	-	few	TRBJ2-7	TGTGCCAGCAGCTTAGACGCCAGGGACGAGCAGTACTTC	CASSLDARDEQYF
TRBV15	-	once	TRBJ2-7	TGTGCCACCAGCAGATTAGGACAGAACTACGAGCAGTACTTC	CATSRLGQNYEQYF
TRBV11-2	-	-	TRBJ2-7	TGTGCCAGCAGCTCCACCGCGGGAAGGTCCTACAATGAGCAGTACTTC	CASSSTAGRSYNEQYF
TRBV27	TRBD2	-	TRBJ2-5	TGTGCCAGCAGTTTGGTAGCGGGGGGCGGGGAGACCCAGTACTTC	CASSLVAGGGETQYF
TRBV6-5	-	-	TRBJ1-1	TGTGCCAGCAGTTACAGGGTCTCGGGCACTGAAGCTTTCTTT	CASSYRVSGTEAFF
TRBV5-1	TRBD2	few	TRBJ2-3	TGCGCCAGCAGCTTGGGACTAGGGGAGGGAGATACGCAGTATTTT	CASSLGLGEGDTQYF
TRBV5-1	-	few	TRBJ2-6	TGCGCCAGTGCACCCCCAGGGGCCAACGTCCTGACTTTC	CASAPPGANVLTF